This passage covers 24 T cell receptor beta chains from one sample sequenced in a study of response to subunit inactivated influenza vaccine. TCRdb analysed the RT-PCR reads with MiXCR anew, one entry per CDR3 protein. Of roughly 150,000 distinct CDR3 sequences listed, 11% are singletons. Sample: non-naive T cells sorted from PBMCs, taken about 40 days after vaccination. The receptors here all came from a middle-aged man who received an inactivated influenza vaccine.

The table lists this clonotype with a few counts. This chain uses TRBV5-1 with TRBJ2-5; 9 bases are a match to TRBD2. Per germline, CDR1 SGHRS and CDR2 YFSETQ. J gave up 1 base and V 0 bases, and 4 bases lay outside the gene matches. The CDR3 extends over 16 amino acids. The CDR3 loop reads CASSLGAGGPQETQYF. DNA for the CDR3: TGCGCCAGCAGCTTGGGGGCGGGGGGGCCCCAAGAGACCCAGTACTTC.

The chain combines TRBV27 with TRBJ2-1, with D hard to call. CDR3 length: 15 residues. The germline V gene encodes CDR1 MNHEY and CDR2 SMNVEV (reference sequence). V was pared by 6 bases and J by 0 bases, with 12 bases between. The chain's CDR3 is CASRYSLHSYNEQFF. Written as DNA, the CDR3 is TGTGCCAGCAGATACAGCCTCCACTCCTACAATGAGCAGTTCTTC.

J is TRBJ1-2 and V is TRBV4-3; no definite D call. Germline V gene data show CDR1 as LGHNA and CDR2 as YSLEER. Trimming shortened V by 0 bases and J by 0 bases, and 11 bases separated the two germline ends. This CDR3 is 16 amino acids long. CDR3 loop: CASSQDRKRTNYGYTF. CDR3 nucleotides: TGCGCCAGCAGCCAAGATCGGAAAAGGACTAACTATGGCTACACCTTC.

This clonotype was found a few times. The CDR3 nucleotides read TGTGCCAGCAGCACCGGGGGGGCAGTACTAGATACGCAGTATTTT. This gives the protein CASSTGGAVLDTQYF. This chain joins TRBV7-2 and TRBJ2-3, with 8 bases that match TRBD2. After removal of 5 bases from V and 5 bases from J, the junction contained 9 bases not matched to a gene. The CDR3 has 15 residues. The germline V gene has CDR1 SGHTA and CDR2 FQGNSA.

This clonotype has just a few counts. V usage is TRBV28 and J usage is TRBJ2-3; 7 bases fit TRBD2. Trimming at V came to 6 bases and at J to 3 bases, leaving 9 bases not matched to a gene. This CDR3 has 15 residues. CDR1 MDHEN and CDR2 SYDVKM come from the germline V gene. The CDR3 bases are TGTGCCAGCAGCCCCAGCGGGAAGGGGACAGATACGCAGTATTTT. Translation: CASSPSGKGTDTQYF. Drawing the rest from reference TRBV28 and TRBJ2-3, the complete variable domain is DVKVTQSSRYLVKRTGEKVFLECVQDMDHENMFWYRQDPGLGLRLIYFSYDVKMKEKGDIPEGYSVSREKKERFSLILESASTNQTSMYLCASSPSGKGTDTQYFGPGTRLTVL.

V usage is TRBV20-1 and J usage is TRBJ1-5; D is ambiguous. Germline values: CDR1 DFQATT, CDR2 SNEGSKA (reference sequence). The length of the CDR3 is 14 residues. The V end was cut by 3 bases, the J end by 0 bases, with 9 bases between. The CDR3 here is CSARRPYSNQPQHF. CDR3 DNA: TGCAGTGCTAGGAGACCGTATAGCAATCAGCCCCAGCATTTT.

This clonotype was observed a handful of times. V is TRBV7-2 and J is TRBJ1-3; D gene ambiguous. The CDR3 is 14 residues long. CDR1 and CDR2 (germline): SGHTA, FQGNSA. V was trimmed by 5 bases and J by 4 bases, leaving 12 bases between them. The CDR3 bases are TGTGCCAGCAGCACGAGCCGGGTCGGAAACACCATATATTTT. This encodes CASSTSRVGNTIYF.

This clonotype was observed a few times. For the CDR3, the DNA is TGTGCCAGCAAGCCGGGACTGAACACAGATACGCAGTATTTT. Encoded protein: CASKPGLNTDTQYF. This chain connects TRBV7-2 to TRBJ2-3; possibly TRBD2 for D (6 bases). Germline CDR1 is SGHTA and CDR2 is FQGNSA. The CDR3 sequence is 14 residues long. V lost 7 bases to trimming and J lost 2 bases, with 13 bases between them.

J is TRBJ1-6 and V is TRBV4-2; D gene unclear. CDR1 and CDR2 (germline): LGHNA, YNFKEQ. Trimming took off 0 bases at V and 4 bases at J, with 10 bases between the two ends. This CDR3 region has 16 residues. The CDR3 loop is CASSQDMAIYNSPLHF. Here the CDR3 DNA reads TGTGCCAGCAGCCAAGATATGGCAATTTATAATTCACCCCTCCACTTT.

This chain uses TRBV5-1 with TRBJ1-6; 9 nucleotides line up with TRBD1. This CDR3 comprises 15 residues. Trimming at V came to 4 bases and at J to 10 bases, leaving 9 bases not matched to a gene. Germline lookup yields CDR1 SGHRS and CDR2 YFSETQ. The CDR3 protein is CASSAGQGLRSPLHF. The CDR3 DNA sequence: TGCGCCAGCAGCGCCGGACAGGGGTTAAGGTCACCCCTCCACTTT.

Only a few counts were recorded for this clonotype. The chain links TRBV6-2 or TRBV6-3 to TRBJ1-5; no firm D call. This CDR3 contains 11 residues. Germline CDR1 MNHEY, CDR2 SVGEGT. The germline V and J ends were trimmed by 6 bases and 4 bases, with 4 bases remaining between them. The CDR3 spells CASRTNQPQHF. The CDR3 DNA sequence: TGTGCCAGCAGGACTAATCAGCCCCAGCATTTT.

The chain recombines TRBV4-2 with TRBJ2-3, with D possibly TRBD2 on 8 matching bases. The germline V and J ends were trimmed by 0 bases and 6 bases, with 31 bases remaining between them. Per germline, CDR1 LGHNA and CDR2 YNFKEQ. This CDR3 is built from 21 residues. The CDR3 DNA sequence: TGTGCCAGCAGCCAAGATCAATCGGGACAGCGGGCGGGAGGCCTTCCGGATACGCAGTATTTT. Residues: CASSQDQSGQRAGGLPDTQYF.

This clonotype was observed at least ten times. This rearrangement joins TRBV7-2 to TRBJ2-3; perhaps TRBD1 as D (6 bases). The CDR3 covers 16 residues. Trimming shortened V by 4 bases and J by 0 bases, and 14 bases separated the two germline ends. From germline, CDR1 is SGHTA and CDR2 FQGNSA. In nucleotides, the CDR3 is TGTGCCAGCAGCTCCCTTCCGGGACAAAGCACAGATACGCAGTATTTT. Translated: CASSSLPGQSTDTQYF.

The chain has TRBV6-1 and TRBJ1-2; no definite D call. This CDR3 has 13 residues. CDR1 and CDR2 from the germline V gene are MNHNS and SASEGT. V shed 6 bases and J shed 7 bases, with 15 bases lying between them. The CDR3 here is CASRKDRRGGYTF. CDR3 coding DNA: TGTGCCAGCAGGAAGGACCGCCGGGGTGGCTACACCTTC.

This clonotype was observed a handful of times. This chain uses TRBV6-2 or TRBV6-3 with TRBJ2-7, with 7 nucleotides matching TRBD1. Trimming removed 7 bases from V and 2 bases from J; junction bases left unmatched: 14. The CDR3 extends over 16 amino acids. Germline-derived CDR1 and CDR2 are MNHEY and SVGEGT. The CDR3 DNA is TGTGCCAGCAACCAACAGGGGACGATAAATACCTACGAGCAGTACTTC. It is translated as CASNQQGTINTYEQYF.

This sequence joins TRBV12-3 or TRBV12-4 and TRBJ2-1; D is unclear. V lost 6 bases to trimming and J lost 5 bases, with 14 bases between them. The CDR3 has 14 residues. This CDR3 reads CASSLAVSDNEQFF. CDR3 nucleotides: TGTGCCAGCAGCCTTGCGGTGTCGGACAATGAGCAGTTCTTC.

The chain combines TRBV27 with TRBJ1-1; no firm D call. CDR3 length: 15 amino acids. In germline, CDR1 is MNHEY, CDR2 SMNVEV (reference sequence). V lost 3 bases and J lost 4, with 15 bases in between. The CDR3 DNA is TGTGCCAGCAGTTTGGGCCTTGTTGGTAGCACTGAAGCTTTCTTT. Encoded protein: CASSLGLVGSTEAFF.

This chain uses TRBV29-1 with TRBJ2-3; the match to TRBD2 covers 8 bases. The CDR3 runs 14 residues. The germline V gene encodes CDR1 SQVTM and CDR2 ANQGSEA. Trimming at V came to 7 bases and at J to 1 base, leaving 7 bases not matched to a gene. The CDR3 here is CSGVRRGGTDTQYF. CDR3 DNA sequence: TGCAGCGGGGTGCGGCGGGGGGGCACAGATACGCAGTATTTT.

The table lists this clonotype with a few counts. This chain connects TRBV10-2 to TRBJ2-2; 7 bases map to TRBD1. Germline lookup yields CDR1 WSHSY and CDR2 SAAADI. V lost 2 bases, J lost 7 bases, and 4 bases stayed unmatched. The CDR3 consists of 14 residues. CDR3 in amino acids: CASSERGRNGELFF. In DNA form, the CDR3 reads TGCGCCAGCAGTGAGAGGGGGCGCAACGGGGAGCTGTTTTTT.

This clonotype was detected many times. V and J are TRBV20-1 and TRBJ2-3, with 7 bases lining up with TRBD1. The CDR3 has 17 residues. V trimming: 0 bases; J trimming: 2 bases; junction bases outside the gene matches: 11. Germline V gives CDR1 DFQATT, CDR2 SNEGSKA (reference sequence). CDR3 sequence (DNA): TGCAGTGCTAGAGATTTAAGGGACAGTGAGTCCACAGATACGCAGTATTTT. Its translation: CSARDLRDSESTDTQYF.

The CDR3 bases are TGCGCCAGCAGCCAGGGGGGACAGGGGGGCTACGAGCAGTACTTC. Residues: CASSQGGQGGYEQYF. This chain links TRBV4-3 with TRBJ2-7; 11 bases are a match to TRBD1. The CDR3 length is 15 residues. Unmatched junction bases numbered 4, after V lost 3 bases and J lost 3 bases. CDR1 is LGHNA, CDR2 YSLEER, per germline.

V and J are TRBV11-3 and TRBJ2-1; D is uncertain. CDR3 length: 14 amino acids. Trimming took 4 bases from V and 5 from J, leaving 12 bases between them. Looked up from germline, CDR1 is SGHNT and CDR2 is YENEEA. CDR3 DNA sequence: TGTGCCAGCAGCTGGGATGGGGTGGACAATGAGCAGTTCTTC. Translating gives CASSWDGVDNEQFF.

The rearrangement joins TRBV20-1 to TRBJ1-1; D might be TRBD1 (6 bases). In germline, CDR1 is DFQATT, CDR2 SNEGSKA (reference sequence). The CDR3 length is 15 residues. The germline V and J ends were trimmed by 3 bases and 1 base, with 15 bases remaining between them. This chain's CDR3 is CSASGGGATNTEAFF. The CDR3 DNA reads as TGCAGTGCTAGCGGCGGGGGGGCTACGAACACTGAAGCTTTCTTT.

This clonotype was counted between two and nine times. The gene calls are TRBV6-2 or TRBV6-3 and TRBJ1-5; TRBD1 is a possible D gene (6 bases). This CDR3 comprises 14 residues. V was cut by 6 bases and J by 7 bases, with 16 bases left in between. Germline-derived CDR1 and CDR2 are MNHEY and SVGEGT. CDR3 nucleotides: TGTGCCAGCAGCCTTCCGGGGGCGGCCCAGCCCCAGCATTTT. Translated: CASSLPGAAQPQHF.